The 5 T cell receptor beta chains listed next were all sequenced from one sample in a study of blood T cell repertoires in COVID-19. Data came from immunoSEQ multiplex PCR; TCRdb stores just in-frame clones and leaves some out. The sample carries 25,000 to 30,000 clones, approximately 67% recorded once. The sample comprised peripheral blood. The source is a human donor in a cohort sampled during active COVID-19.

The chain recombines TRBV27 with TRBJ1-2; 11 nucleotides agree with TRBD1. J gave up 4 bases and V 5 bases, and 6 bases lay outside the gene matches. The CDR3 is 15 residues long. Germline V gene data show CDR1 as MNHEY and CDR2 as SMNVEV (reference sequence). The DNA of the CDR3 is TGTGCCAGCAGTATTACCGGGACAGGGGGCTATGGCTACACCTTC. Translating it yields CASSITGTGGYGYTF.

The table lists this clone with a few counts. The J gene is TRBJ2-7, the V gene TRBV5-6; D might be TRBD1 (6 bases). The CDR3 is 14 amino acids. Trimming removed 0 bases from V and 7 bases from J, with 14 bases in between. From germline, CDR1 is SGHDT and CDR2 YYEEEE. The CDR3 bases are TGTGCCAGCAGCTTGGAGGGCAGGGGATTTGAGCAGTACTTC. Protein product: CASSLEGRGFEQYF.

The chain has TRBV4-1 and TRBJ2-3, with 10 bases that match TRBD1. The CDR3 is 17 amino acids. The V and J ends lost 7 bases and 6 bases, in that order; junction bases with no gene match: 16. Germline loops: CDR1 MGHRA, CDR2 YSYEKL. CDR3 sequence (DNA): TGCGCCAGCACCACAAGATATAGACAGGGGGCACCCGATACGCAGTATTTT. Translation: CASTTRYRQGAPDTQYF.

This rearrangement joins TRBV6-2 or TRBV6-3 to TRBJ1-4, with D possibly TRBD1 on 6 matching bases. Germline V CDR1 and CDR2: MNHEY, SVGEGT. Trimming left V 3 bases short and J 4 bases short, with 15 bases between. CDR3 length: 16 amino acids. CDR3 sequence: CASSYLPGQSNEKLFF. The CDR3 nucleotides are TGTGCCAGCAGTTATCTTCCTGGACAGAGTAATGAAAAACTGTTTTTT.

The rearrangement links TRBV19 to TRBJ2-7, with TRBD2 matching 12 bases. Unmatched junction bases numbered 3, after V lost 5 bases and J lost 4 bases. The CDR3 is made up of 14 amino acids. CDR1 and CDR2 (germline): LNHDA, SQIVND (reference sequence). CDR3 sequence: CASSAGLAGYEQYF. CDR3 nucleotide sequence: TGTGCCAGTAGTGCGGGACTAGCGGGTTACGAGCAGTACTTC.